This paragraph reports one TCR beta chain. Its cognate antigen is unknown. This sample is drawn from a study of cytotoxic CD8 clonotypes in ibrutinib-treated CLL. Study as a whole: The sample average was 255,043 productive templates and tens of thousands of productive rearrangements.

The assay was immunoSEQ multiplex PCR, and TCRdb's table has in-frame clones only and misses some. The table shows 130,000 or so clones, with about 85% occurring only once. CDR3 length: 13 amino acids. Overall study findings and caveats: Collection times varied between progressing and sustained-remission patients.

This receptor was identified in a human donor with chronic lymphocytic leukemia. The material sequenced was PBMCs, taken after 24 months of ibrutinib treatment. The V and J genes are TRBV12-2 and TRBJ1-2. TRBV12-2 has pseudogene status. The CDR3 spells CASRLRGRGGYTF. CDR3 in DNA: TGTGCAAGTCGCTTACGGGGGCGGGGTGGCTACACCTTC.